Each of the 16 T cell receptor beta chains below was sequenced from the same sample in a study of cytomegalovirus exposure and HLA in healthy donors listed by TCRdb under 2017. The method was the immunoSEQ multiplex PCR assay. The multiplex PCR relied on a mix of 60 forward primers for TCR Vbeta segments and 13 reverse primers for TCR Jbeta segments. Entries here come from immuneACCESS through TCRdb and include only in-frame sequences with V and J called. Some clones fail to appear in such tables; in the studies checked, an unresolved V gene covers under half of the shortfall, and the cause of the remainder is unknown. This sample lists about 130,000 clones; 74% were detected once. The ten largest clones add up to 3.5% to 5% of the sample. The sample was PBMCs. The receptors were sampled from a man younger than 30 in good health and CMV-seropositive.

This rearrangement joins TRBV28 to TRBJ1-1; D unclear. CDR1 is MDHEN and CDR2 is SYDVKM in the germline V gene. V lost 5 bases and J 0 bases, leaving 10 bases between the germline ends. CDR3 length: 14 amino acids. The CDR3 sequence: CASSTGGLNTEAFF. CDR3 bases: TGTGCCAGCAGTACCGGCGGTCTGAACACTGAAGCTTTCTTT.

V is TRBV28 and J is TRBJ1-5; tentatively, D is TRBD1 (5 bases). Trimming stripped 7 bases from V and 6 bases from J, with 13 bases between. The CDR3 covers 13 residues. The germline gives CDR1 MDHEN, CDR2 SYDVKM. The CDR3 spells CASTNLGGQPQHF. The DNA of the CDR3 is TGTGCCAGCACCAATTTGGGGGGTCAGCCCCAGCATTTT. The full variable domain, its missing parts supplied by reference TRBV28 and TRBJ1-5, is DVKVTQSSRYLVKRTGEKVFLECVQDMDHENMFWYRQDPGLGLRLIYFSYDVKMKEKGDIPEGYSVSREKKERFSLILESASTNQTSMYLCASTNLGGQPQHFGDGTRLSIL.

The chain couples TRBV4-3 to TRBJ1-6; no reliable D call. This CDR3 contains 16 residues. The germline V gene has CDR1 LGHNA and CDR2 YSLEER. V shed 4 bases and J shed 4 bases, with 14 bases lying between them. The CDR3 DNA is TGCGCCAGCAGCCCCGCGGAAGGCAGTTATAATTCACCCCTCCACTTT. Translated: CASSPAEGSYNSPLHF.

V is TRBV5-1 and J is TRBJ1-4, with D tentatively TRBD1 (5 bases). The CDR3 runs to 13 residues. Trimming took off 4 bases at V and 10 bases at J, with 14 bases between the two ends. Per the germline V gene, CDR1 is SGHRS and CDR2 is YFSETQ. The CDR3 sequence is CASSAAGTVKLFF. CDR3 nucleotides: TGCGCCAGCAGCGCGGCGGGGACCGTAAAACTGTTTTTT.

This CDR3 reads CASSFAGRTYEQYF. The CDR3 DNA sequence: TGTGCCAGCAGTTTCGCAGGGCGAACCTACGAGCAGTACTTC. J is TRBJ2-7 and V is TRBV27, with a weak D call TRBD1 (5 bases). Trimming stripped 3 bases from V and 2 bases from J, with 11 bases between. Germline CDR1 reads MNHEY; CDR2 reads SMNVEV (reference sequence). The CDR3 has 14 residues.

The gene calls are TRBV29-1 and TRBJ2-5; 8 positions agree with TRBD2. V lost 5 bases to trimming and J lost 4 bases; unmatched junction nucleotides: 9. From germline, CDR1 is SQVTM and CDR2 ANQGSEA. This CDR3 has 14 amino acids. CDR3 amino acids: CSVREVAGRETQYF. The CDR3 DNA is TGCAGCGTTCGCGAAGTAGCGGGAAGAGAGACCCAGTACTTC.

This clone was detected once. The J gene is TRBJ2-3, the V gene TRBV5-6, with 7 bases lining up with TRBD1. The CDR3 consists of 13 residues. J lost 3 bases, V lost 7 bases, and 5 bases had no gene match. Germline V gene sequence: CDR1 SGHDT, CDR2 YYEEEE. The CDR3 here is CASRQGWTDTQYF. In nucleotides, the CDR3 is TGTGCCAGCCGACAGGGATGGACAGATACGCAGTATTTT.

The chain couples TRBV9 to TRBJ2-3; the match to TRBD2 covers 11 bases. CDR1 SGDLS and CDR2 YYNGEE come from the germline V gene. Germline trimming cut 1 base from V and 5 bases from J; bases unmatched to any gene: 12. This CDR3 is 18 amino acids long. The CDR3 protein is CASSVFGLAGGGGDTQYF. CDR3 in DNA: TGTGCCAGCAGCGTATTCGGGCTAGCGGGAGGCGGAGGAGATACGCAGTATTTT.

The rearrangement uses TRBV5-1 and TRBJ1-6; D might be TRBD1 (5 bases). Trimming shortened V by 2 bases and J by 1 base, and 10 bases separated the two germline ends. Germline-derived CDR1 and CDR2 are SGHRS and YFSETQ. The CDR3 length is 16 residues. The CDR3 DNA is TGCGCCAGCAGCTTTCAGGGATCGTCCTATAATTCACCCCTCCACTTT. It yields the protein CASSFQGSSYNSPLHF.

The chain employs TRBV18 and TRBJ2-7, with TRBD1 identical over 11 bases. The CDR3 contains 15 residues. After removal of 5 bases from V and 4 bases from J, the junction contained 7 bases not matched to a gene. In germline, CDR1 is KGHSH, CDR2 LQKENI. CDR3 coding DNA: TGTGCCAGCTCAACATTCCGGGACAGGGGGTACGAGCAGTACTTC. It encodes CASSTFRDRGYEQYF.

The chain employs TRBV7-3 and TRBJ1-1; the D is unclear. This CDR3 spans 15 amino acids. V was pared by 1 base and J by 0 bases, with 9 bases between. CDR1 SGHTA and CDR2 FQGTGA come from the germline V gene. The CDR3 region has the DNA TGTGCCAGCAGCTTAAATGGGGAGTTGAACACTGAAGCTTTCTTT. It yields the protein CASSLNGELNTEAFF.

The J gene is TRBJ2-7, the V gene TRBV6-1; the D gene is possibly TRBD1 (5 bases). The CDR3 totals 14 residues. Trimming took 6 bases from V and 7 from J, leaving 19 bases between them. CDR1 MNHNS and CDR2 SASEGT come from the germline V gene. CDR3: CASSSDISLGEQYF. CDR3 in DNA: TGTGCCAGCAGCTCGGACATCTCCCTCGGGGAGCAGTACTTC.

The rearrangement uses TRBV28 and TRBJ2-7; the D is unclear. Deletions cut 6 bases from V and 0 bases from J, with 15 bases between. This CDR3 is 15 amino acids long. Germline V gene sequence: CDR1 MDHEN, CDR2 SYDVKM. CDR3 sequence (DNA): TGTGCCAGCAGCCCTGGCCCATTCGCCTCCTACGAGCAGTACTTC. This gives the protein CASSPGPFASYEQYF.

The chain uses TRBV14 and TRBJ1-1, with 10 bases identical to TRBD1. The V segment lost 3 bases and the J segment 4 bases; nucleotides outside the gene matches: 8. The CDR3 runs to 16 residues. Germline CDR1 reads SGHDN; CDR2 reads FVKESK. The CDR3 here is CASSQRTGGRTTEAFF. The DNA of the CDR3 is TGTGCCAGCAGCCAGAGGACAGGGGGGCGAACCACTGAAGCTTTCTTT.

The chain couples TRBV10-1 to TRBJ2-1, with 7 bases matching TRBD1. Trimming cost V 6 bases and J 7 bases; bases outside gene matches: 3. Germline V gene sequence: CDR1 WNHNN, CDR2 SYGVQD (reference sequence). The length of the CDR3 is 12 residues. The CDR3 protein is CASSPGQNEQFF. The CDR3 coding sequence is TGCGCCAGCAGCCCGGGACAGAATGAGCAGTTCTTC.

CDR3 sequence: CASSYSDRGSNYEQYF. DNA for the CDR3: TGTGCCAGCAGTTACTCGGACAGGGGAAGTAACTACGAGCAGTACTTC. V usage is TRBV6-5 and J usage is TRBJ2-7; 9 positions match TRBD1. The CDR3 is 16 residues long. Trimming at V came to 0 bases and at J to 3 bases, leaving 6 bases not matched to a gene. Germline V gene data show CDR1 as MNHEY and CDR2 as SVGAGI.